The rows below give T cell receptor beta chains drawn from one sample of a study of T cell responses to AZD1222 COVID-19 vaccine. Clones were read by immunoSEQ multiplex PCR, and TCRdb kept only the in-frame ones, dropping some. Counted here are 75,000 to 100,000 clones, approximately 91% occurring once; the ten biggest clones make up 2% to 3%. The starting material was peripheral blood, obtained on day 0 of AZD1222 vaccination. These receptors all stem from an adult in good health. Each CDR3 is given with its conserved first and last residue. Fields, in order: CDR3 protein, CDR3 DNA, V gene, clone size, J gene, D gene. D genes are given only for firm matches. Some rows have no size entry. The others give once, few or many, or a class for an expanded clone.

CDR3aa: CASSLALMGFGTGTNEQFF
CDR3nt: TGTGCCAGCAGCCTCGCCCTGATGGGGTTCGGGACAGGGACGAATGAGCAGTTCTTC
v_gene: TRBV13
abundance: .
j_gene: TRBJ2-1
d_gene: TRBD1

CDR3aa: CASSQEDKQVHEKLFF
CDR3nt: TGTGCCAGCAGCCAAGAGGATAAACAGGTCCATGAAAAACTGTTTTTT
v_gene: TRBV3-1/TRBV3-2
abundance: .
j_gene: TRBJ1-4
d_gene: .

CDR3aa: CAFLRETEAFF
CDR3nt: TGTGCCTTTTTACGGGAAACTGAAGCTTTCTTT
v_gene: TRBV30
abundance: .
j_gene: TRBJ1-1
d_gene: .

CDR3aa: CASSQGGEQYF
CDR3nt: TGTGCCAGCAGCCAAGGGGGTGAGCAGTACTTC
v_gene: TRBV27
abundance: .
j_gene: TRBJ2-7
d_gene: .

CDR3aa: CASSELGTGSYNEQFF
CDR3nt: TGCGCCAGCAGTGAGTTAGGGACAGGGTCCTACAATGAGCAGTTCTTC
v_gene: TRBV10-1
abundance: .
j_gene: TRBJ2-1
d_gene: TRBD1

CDR3aa: CSVEKTSGSGEQYF
CDR3nt: TGCAGCGTTGAGAAGACTAGCGGGAGTGGCGAGCAGTACTTC
v_gene: TRBV29-1
abundance: .
j_gene: TRBJ2-7
d_gene: TRBD2

CDR3aa: CASSLNWQGEKLFF
CDR3nt: TGTGCCAGCAGCTTAAATTGGCAGGGGGAAAAACTGTTTTTT
v_gene: TRBV7-9
abundance: .
j_gene: TRBJ1-4
d_gene: .

CDR3aa: CASSEGGRAYNEQFF
CDR3nt: TGTGCCAGCAGTGAGGGGGGGAGGGCCTACAATGAGCAGTTCTTC
v_gene: TRBV2
abundance: .
j_gene: TRBJ2-1
d_gene: TRBD2

CDR3aa: CASSYGRNEKLFF
CDR3nt: TGTGCCAGCAGTTACGGCAGAAATGAAAAACTGTTTTTT
v_gene: TRBV6-2/TRBV6-3
abundance: .
j_gene: TRBJ1-4
d_gene: .

CDR3aa: CASSLNNYGYTF
CDR3nt: TGTGCCAGCAGCTTAAACAACTATGGCTACACCTTC
v_gene: TRBV7-2
abundance: .
j_gene: TRBJ1-2
d_gene: .

CDR3aa: CAWSRTENQPQHF
CDR3nt: TGTGCCTGGAGTCGTACAGAGAATCAGCCCCAGCATTTT
v_gene: TRBV30
abundance: .
j_gene: TRBJ1-5
d_gene: .

CDR3aa: CASSYEWGAFAEQFF
CDR3nt: TGTGCCAGCAGCTACGAGTGGGGGGCGTTCGCTGAGCAGTTCTTC
v_gene: TRBV7-2
abundance: .
j_gene: TRBJ2-1
d_gene: .

CDR3aa: CASSIDSGWSSYEQYF
CDR3nt: TGTGCCAGTAGTATAGATTCGGGCTGGTCCTCCTACGAGCAGTACTTC
v_gene: TRBV19
abundance: .
j_gene: TRBJ2-7
d_gene: .

CDR3aa: CASSFRGADTQYF
CDR3nt: TGCGCCAGCAGCTTTAGGGGAGCAGATACGCAGTATTTT
v_gene: TRBV5-1
abundance: .
j_gene: TRBJ2-3
d_gene: .

CDR3aa: CASSLGSGTVSTDTQYF
CDR3nt: TGTGCCAGCAGCTTAGGGTCCGGGACAGTCAGCACAGATACGCAGTATTTT
v_gene: TRBV7-9
abundance: .
j_gene: TRBJ2-3
d_gene: TRBD1

CDR3aa: CASSLASEGEQFF
CDR3nt: TGCGCCAGCAGCTTGGCCAGCGAGGGTGAGCAGTTCTTC
v_gene: TRBV5-1
abundance: few
j_gene: TRBJ2-1
d_gene: .